The 5 T cell receptor beta chains below come from one sample, sequenced in a study of post-analysis software for immune sequencing data. Study observations and caveats: Patients carried five TRBV segments more frequently than controls did, and TRBV5-6, TRBV5-1 and TRBV20-1 were among them.

Their antigens are not known. TCR beta cDNA libraries had unique molecular identifiers. TCRdb reprocessed the PCR reads with MiXCR, giving one entry per CDR3 protein. The table records under 900,000 distinct CDR3 sequences, approximately 53% of them present only once. Sequences were obtained from blood. All receptors derive from a girl aged 5-17 years with multiple sclerosis.

CDR3 nucleotides: TGTGCCAGCAGTCAATGGGACTTCTACGAGCAGTACTTC. Residues: CASSQWDFYEQYF. The chain employs TRBV7-8 and TRBJ2-7; the D gene is possibly TRBD2 (6 bases). The germline gives CDR1 SGHVS, CDR2 FQNEAQ. This CDR3 is 13 amino acids long. V lost 6 bases to trimming and J lost 3 bases, with 12 bases between them.

V and J are TRBV12-3 or TRBV12-4 and TRBJ1-1; D not resolved. The V end lost 4 bases, the J end lost 0 bases, and 12 bases lay between the germline ends. The CDR3 contains 15 residues. Here the CDR3 reads CASSSPQEMNTEAFF. CDR3 in DNA: TGTGCCAGCAGTTCTCCTCAGGAGATGAACACTGAAGCTTTCTTT.

A few counts support this clonotype. V is TRBV9 and J is TRBJ2-3; 12 nucleotides line up with TRBD2. The CDR3 is 15 residues long. Germline V gives CDR1 SGDLS, CDR2 YYNGEE. V gave up 0 bases and J gave up 5 bases; unmatched junction bases: 1. The CDR3 protein is CASSVETSGRDTQYF. CDR3 sequence (DNA): TGTGCCAGCAGCGTAGAGACTAGCGGGAGAGATACGCAGTATTTT.

This clonotype was seen only a few times. The CDR3 sequence is CSVRGQMNTEAFF. Written as DNA, the CDR3 is TGCAGCGTTAGGGGACAAATGAACACTGAAGCTTTCTTT. V usage is TRBV29-1 and J usage is TRBJ1-1; a weak D match, TRBD1 (6 bases). The V gene's germline CDR1 is SQVTM and CDR2 ANQGSEA. The CDR3 covers 13 residues. The germline V and J ends were trimmed by 5 bases and 0 bases, with 10 bases remaining between them.

This clonotype was seen only a few times. The V gene is TRBV30, the J gene TRBJ2-2, with D possibly matching TRBD2 (5 bases). V lost 2 bases, J lost 8 bases, and 12 bases lay in between. This CDR3 spans 13 amino acids. CDR1 and CDR2 (germline): GTSNPN, SVGIG (reference sequence). The DNA for the CDR3 is TGTGCCTGGAGTCCTTCGACGGGGGGGGAGCTGTTTTTT. It yields the protein CAWSPSTGGELFF.